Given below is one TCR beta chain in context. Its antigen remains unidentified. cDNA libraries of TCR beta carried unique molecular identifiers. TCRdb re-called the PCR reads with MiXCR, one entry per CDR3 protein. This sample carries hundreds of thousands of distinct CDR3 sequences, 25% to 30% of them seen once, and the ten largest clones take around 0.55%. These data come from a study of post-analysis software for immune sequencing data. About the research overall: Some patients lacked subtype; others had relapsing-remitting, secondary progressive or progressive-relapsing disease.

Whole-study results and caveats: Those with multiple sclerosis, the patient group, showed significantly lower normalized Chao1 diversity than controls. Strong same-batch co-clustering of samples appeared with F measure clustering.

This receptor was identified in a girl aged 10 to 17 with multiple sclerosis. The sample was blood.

DNA of the CDR3: TGCAGTGCGATAATAGCGGGGGGGGTTTCTGGGGAGACCCAGTACTTC. Translated: CSAIIAGGVSGETQYF. The chain is built from TRBV20-1 and TRBJ2-5; 11 bases match TRBD2. Trimming took 6 bases from V and 5 from J; bases not matched to a gene: 14. CDR3 length: 16 residues. Germline-derived CDR1 and CDR2 are DFQATT and SNEGSKA (reference sequence).